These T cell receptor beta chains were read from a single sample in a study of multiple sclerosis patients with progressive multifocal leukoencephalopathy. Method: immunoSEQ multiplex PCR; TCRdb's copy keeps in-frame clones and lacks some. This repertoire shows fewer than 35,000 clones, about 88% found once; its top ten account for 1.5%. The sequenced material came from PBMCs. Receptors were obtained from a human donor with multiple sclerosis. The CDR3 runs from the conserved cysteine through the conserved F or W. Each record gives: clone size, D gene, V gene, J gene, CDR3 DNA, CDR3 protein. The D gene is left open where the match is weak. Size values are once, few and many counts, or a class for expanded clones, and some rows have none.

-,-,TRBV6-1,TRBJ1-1,TGTGCCAGCAGTGAAGCAGGAGGGCGCCCTGAAGCTTTCTTT,CASSEAGGRPEAFF
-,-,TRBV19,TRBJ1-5,TGTGCCAGTAGTCAGGGCCCCAATAGCAATCAGCCCCAGCATTTT,CASSQGPNSNQPQHF
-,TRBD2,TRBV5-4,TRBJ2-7,TGCGCCAGCAGCCCCACTAGCGGAAGCTCCTACGAGCAGTACTTC,CASSPTSGSSYEQYF
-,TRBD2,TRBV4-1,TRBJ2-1,TGCGCCAGCAGCCACCCGGCTAGCGGGAGTGGAGATGAGCAGTTCTTC,CASSHPASGSGDEQFF
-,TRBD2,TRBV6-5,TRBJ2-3,TGTGCCAGCAGTGGGCTAGCGGAGTTCACAGATACGCAGTATTTT,CASSGLAEFTDTQYF
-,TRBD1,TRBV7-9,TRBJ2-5,TGTGCCAGCAGCTCCCAGGACAGGGGTTGGGAGACCCAGTACTTC,CASSSQDRGWETQYF
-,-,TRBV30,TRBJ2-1,TGTGCCTGGAGCGTCAGGGTTAGTGAGCAGTTCTTC,CAWSVRVSEQFF
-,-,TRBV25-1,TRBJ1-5,TGTGCCAGCGGCGGATTGAGCAATCAGCCCCAGCATTTT,CASGGLSNQPQHF
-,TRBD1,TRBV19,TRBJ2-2,TGTGCCAGTAGTCCGTGGGACAGGGGCACCGGGGAGCTGTTTTTT,CASSPWDRGTGELFF
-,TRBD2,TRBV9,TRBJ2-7,TGTGCCCAGTTGGGGGGACTAGCGGGAGCAGTGGGTGAGCAGTACTTC,CAQLGGLAGAVGEQYF
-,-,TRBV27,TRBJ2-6,TGTGCCAGCAAAATCTCGGGCTTGCTCCACTCTGGGGCCAACGTCCTGACTTTC,CASKISGLLHSGANVLTF
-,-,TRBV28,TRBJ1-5,TGTGCCAGCAGACAATATAGCAATCAGCCCCAGCATTTT,CASRQYSNQPQHF
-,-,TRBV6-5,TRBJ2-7,TGTGCCACCCGTGGAGGGCCCTACGAGCAGTACTTC,CATRGGPYEQYF
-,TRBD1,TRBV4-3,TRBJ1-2,TGCGCCAGCAGCCCTCGGCCAGGGGGAGCGGGCTATGGCTACACCTTC,CASSPRPGGAGYGYTF
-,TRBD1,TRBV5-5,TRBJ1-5,TGTGCCAGCAGCCGTCTTCTAGGACAGGGGGATCAGCCCCAGCATTTT,CASSRLLGQGDQPQHF
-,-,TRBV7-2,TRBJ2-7,TGTGCCAGCAGCTTAGCGTCACGGGCTCACGAGCAGTACTTC,CASSLASRAHEQYF
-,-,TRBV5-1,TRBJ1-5,TGCGCCAGCAGCCCGGGACACCTCTCTAGCAATCAGCCCCAGCATTTT,CASSPGHLSSNQPQHF
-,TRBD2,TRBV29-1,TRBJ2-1,TGCAGCGTTGAAGATCTAGCGGCCGGGGGGGAGCAGTTCTTC,CSVEDLAAGGEQFF
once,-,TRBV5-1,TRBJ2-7,TGCGCCAGCAGCTGGGGGCGAGGAGGGGCGGTGGGGGAGCAGTACTTC,CASSWGRGGAVGEQYF
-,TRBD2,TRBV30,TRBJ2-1,TGTGCCTGGAGTGTACTTCCCCACCTAGCGGGGTCCTACAATGAGCAGTTCTTC,CAWSVLPHLAGSYNEQFF
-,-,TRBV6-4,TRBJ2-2,TGTGCCAGCAGTGCGGGAGCCACCGGGGAGCTGTTTTTT,CASSAGATGELFF
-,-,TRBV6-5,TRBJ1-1,TGTGCCAGCAGTCCTTACTTTGGGACGAACACTGAAGCTTTCTTT,CASSPYFGTNTEAFF
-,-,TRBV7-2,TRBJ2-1,TGTGCCAGCACGAAACCGTACAATGAGCAGTTCTTC,CASTKPYNEQFF
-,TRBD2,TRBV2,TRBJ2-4,TGTGCCAGCAGTGATGCGGGAGTGGGGAACATTCAGTACTTC,CASSDAGVGNIQYF
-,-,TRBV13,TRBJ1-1,TGTGCCAGCAGCTTTCTAGGGCCGGGACTTAACACTGAAGCTTTCTTT,CASSFLGPGLNTEAFF
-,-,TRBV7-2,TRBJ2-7,TGTGCCAGCAGCCCCCAGGTCGTGGGGGGCTACGAGCAGTACTTC,CASSPQVVGGYEQYF
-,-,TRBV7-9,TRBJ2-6,TGTGCCAGCAGCTTATCGGGTCGGGGCTCTGGGGCCAACGTCCTGACTTTC,CASSLSGRGSGANVLTF
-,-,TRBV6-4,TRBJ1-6,TGTGCCAGCAGTGACTCGGCAGGTTATAATTCACCCCTCCACTTT,CASSDSAGYNSPLHF
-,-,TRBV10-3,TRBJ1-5,TGTGCCATCAGTGAGTCAGGCATTCTAAATCAGCCCCAGCATTTT,CAISESGILNQPQHF
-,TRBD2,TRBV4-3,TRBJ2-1,TGCGCCAGCAGCCAAGAAGGGCGGGAGTACAATGAGCAGTTCTTC,CASSQEGREYNEQFF
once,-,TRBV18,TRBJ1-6,TGTGCCAGCTCACCCGACAGGTCGAGATCACCCCTCCACTTT,CASSPDRSRSPLHF
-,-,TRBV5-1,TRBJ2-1,TGCGCCAGCAGCTTGGCGTGGGGCTACCAGCCAGCGGCGGACTACTACAATGAGCAGTTCTTC,CASSLAWGYQPAADYYNEQFF
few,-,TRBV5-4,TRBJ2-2,TGTGCCAGCAGCTTGAACTCGCGCACGGGGGAGCTGTTTTTT,CASSLNSRTGELFF
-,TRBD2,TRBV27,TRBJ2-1,TGTACCAGCAGTCACCTACGGACTAGTTACAATGAGCAGTTCTTC,CTSSHLRTSYNEQFF
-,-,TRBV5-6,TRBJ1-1,TGTGCCAGCAGCTCCATGAACACTGAAGCTTTCTTT,CASSSMNTEAFF
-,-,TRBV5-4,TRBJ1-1,TGTGCCAGCACCCGCCGGGGGACTGAAGCTTTCTTT,CASTRRGTEAFF
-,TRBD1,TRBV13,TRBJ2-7,TGTGCCAGCAGCTTAGGTCGGACAGGGGGCTACGAGCAGTACTTC,CASSLGRTGGYEQYF
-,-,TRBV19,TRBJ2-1,TGTGCCAGTAGTAAAACCCATGAGCAGTTCTTC,CASSKTHEQFF
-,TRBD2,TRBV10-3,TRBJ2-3,TGTGCCATCAGTGCTGGAGTAGCGGGAGGGCCAGATACGCAGTATTTT,CAISAGVAGGPDTQYF
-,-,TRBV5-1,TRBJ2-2,TGCGCCAGCAGCTACTTCAGGGGAGGGGGCACCGGGGAGCTGTTTTTT,CASSYFRGGGTGELFF
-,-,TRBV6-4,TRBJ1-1,TGTGCCCGCCAGGGCCTATTGAACACTGAAGCTTTCTTT,CARQGLLNTEAFF
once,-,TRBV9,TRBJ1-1,TGTGCCAGCAGCGTAGAGGAGGGGGTGGCTTTCTTT,CASSVEEGVAFF
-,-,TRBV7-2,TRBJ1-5,TGTGCCAGCAGCCCCGACCGTCAGCCCCAGCATTTT,CASSPDRQPQHF
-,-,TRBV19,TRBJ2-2,TGTGCCAGTAGTGAAAACAGGAACACCGGGGAGCTGTTTTTT,CASSENRNTGELFF
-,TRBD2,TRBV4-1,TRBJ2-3,TGCGCCAGCAGCCAAGGCTGGGGACTAAGCACAGATACGCAGTATTTT,CASSQGWGLSTDTQYF
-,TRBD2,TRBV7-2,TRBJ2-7,TGTGCCAGCAGCCCCCCGGCGGGAGTGTCCCACGAGCAGTACTTC,CASSPPAGVSHEQYF